Below, 5 T cell receptor beta chains from the same sample are listed, as sequenced in a study of tumor and adjacent non-tumor tissue in lung cancer. The template was RNA from unsorted bulk tissue. More than 3 cm separated this lung sample from the edge of the tumor. TCRbeta libraries were built with three rounds of nested PCR, modified from ARM-PCR. MiXCR, applied by TCRdb to the multiplex PCR reads, yields one record per CDR3 protein. The sample yields 90,000 to 120,000 distinct CDR3 sequences, about 62% seen once. Input material: distant non-tumor lung tissue. The receptors originated from a man aged 30 to 39 with non-small cell lung cancer.

In this sample, this clonotype turned up many times. For the CDR3, the DNA is TGCAGTGCTGGGACAGGGTGGGAAGAGACCCAGTACTTC. It specifies CSAGTGWEETQYF. The rearrangement uses TRBV20-1 and TRBJ2-5; 9 bases map to TRBD1. The V gene end was trimmed by 5 bases and the J gene end by 3 bases; junction bases not matched to a gene: 4. The CDR3 covers 13 residues. Per germline, CDR1 DFQATT and CDR2 SNEGSKA (reference sequence).

To note about this clonotype: Since a much larger clone is just one base distant, this may be a read error. The chain has TRBV10-3 and TRBJ2-1; perhaps TRBD2 as D (5 bases). Germline CDR1 is ENHRY and CDR2 is SYGVKD. The CDR3 has 12 amino acids. DNA of the CDR3: TGTGCCATCAGTGGGGGTCGGGGTGAGCTGTTCTTC. Translation gives CAISGGRGELFF.

Notes on this clonotype: At one boundary the junction diverges from the germline segment, which might be a read error. The gene calls are TRBV12-3 or TRBV12-4 and TRBJ1-1; no definite D call. The CDR3 spans 12 residues. The CDR3, as DNA: TGTGCCAGCAGTGTAGGTAAAACTGAAGCCTTCTTT. Translating gives CASSVGKTEAFF.

This clonotype was detected only once. The chain carries TRBV29-1 and TRBJ2-3, with 8 bases that match TRBD1. The CDR3 extends over 17 amino acids. J was trimmed by 0 bases and V by 6 bases; bases with no gene match: 14. The germline gives CDR1 SQVTM, CDR2 ANQGSEA. This CDR3 reads CSVDPTGQGASTDTQYF. The CDR3 DNA follows: TGCAGCGTCGATCCTACCGGACAGGGAGCTAGCACAGATACGCAGTATTTT.

This clonotype was picked up many times. The chain couples TRBV6-5 to TRBJ1-3, with D tentatively TRBD1 (6 bases). CDR3 length: 14 residues. CDR1 and CDR2 (germline): MNHEY, SVGAGI. V shed 5 bases and J shed 4 bases, with 12 bases lying between them. DNA for the CDR3: TGTGCCAGCAGTCGCACAGGGCACGGAAACACCATATATTTT. Protein sequence: CASSRTGHGNTIYF.